The clone carrying this TCR beta chain was observed many times. The antigen is undetermined. Each diagnosis drew on symptoms, thyroxine, TRAb, thyroid ultrasound and orbital computed tomography findings. More than 9.5 ml fresh peripheral blood yielded the PBMCs. This sample stems from a study of T cells in Graves' hyperthyroidism and ophthalmopathy. Turning to the study itself: Blood was drawn when the patient was first diagnosed and still untreated.

The CDR3 covers 19 residues. Germline V gene lookup returns CDR1 MRHNA and CDR2 SNTAGT. V shed 5 bases and J 0 bases; nucleotides not matched to a gene: 13. Study-wide results and caveats: Blood shared most expanded thyroid clonotypes above 0.001.

RNA transcripts served as the template for amplifying TCR beta CDR3 regions. The HTBI primer set was used in a first-round RT-PCR of the TCR CDR3. TCRdb used MiXCR to reprocess the multiplex PCR reads, holding one entry per CDR3 protein. The repertoire holds approximately 370,000 distinct CDR3 sequences, about 18% seen once, with 30% to 35% in the top ten. Sequencing was done on a sample of blood. This sequence joins TRBV6-4 and TRBJ1-6; 7 positions match TRBD1. The source is a woman aged 25 to 39 with Graves' hyperthyroidism that later progressed to Graves' ophthalmopathy. CDR3 DNA: TGTGCCAGCAGTCGAGACAGGGAAACGGAGAGCTCCTATAATTCACCCCTCCACTTT. It yields the protein CASSRDRETESSYNSPLHF.